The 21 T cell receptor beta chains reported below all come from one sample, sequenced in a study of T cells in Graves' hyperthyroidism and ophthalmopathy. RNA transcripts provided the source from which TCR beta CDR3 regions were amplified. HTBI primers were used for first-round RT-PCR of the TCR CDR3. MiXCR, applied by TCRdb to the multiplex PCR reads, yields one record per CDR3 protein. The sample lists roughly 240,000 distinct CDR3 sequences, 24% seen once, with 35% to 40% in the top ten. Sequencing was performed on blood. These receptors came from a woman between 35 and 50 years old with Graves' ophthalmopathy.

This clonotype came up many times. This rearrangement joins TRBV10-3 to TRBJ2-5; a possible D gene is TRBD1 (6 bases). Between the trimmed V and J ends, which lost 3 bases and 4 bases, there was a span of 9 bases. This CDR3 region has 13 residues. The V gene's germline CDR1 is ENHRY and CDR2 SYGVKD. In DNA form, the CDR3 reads TGTGCCATCAGTGATCCAGGGGTAGAGACCCAGTACTTC. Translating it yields CAISDPGVETQYF.

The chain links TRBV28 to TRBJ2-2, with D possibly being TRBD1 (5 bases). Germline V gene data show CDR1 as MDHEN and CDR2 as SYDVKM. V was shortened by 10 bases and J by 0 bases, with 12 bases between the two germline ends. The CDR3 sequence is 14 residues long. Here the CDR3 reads CAILGHSNTGELFF. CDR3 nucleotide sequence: TGTGCCATTCTGGGGCACTCGAACACCGGGGAGCTGTTTTTT.

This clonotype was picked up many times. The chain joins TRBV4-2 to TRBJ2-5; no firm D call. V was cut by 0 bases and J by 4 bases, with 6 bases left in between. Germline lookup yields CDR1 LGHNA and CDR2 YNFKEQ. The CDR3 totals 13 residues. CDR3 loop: CASSQESGETQYF. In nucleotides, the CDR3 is TGTGCCAGCAGCCAAGAATCGGGAGAGACCCAGTACTTC.

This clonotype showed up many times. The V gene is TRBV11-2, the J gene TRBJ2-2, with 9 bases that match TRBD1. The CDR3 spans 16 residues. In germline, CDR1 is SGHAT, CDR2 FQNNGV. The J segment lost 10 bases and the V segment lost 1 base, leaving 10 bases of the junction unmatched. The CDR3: CASSLVWDRDQQELFF. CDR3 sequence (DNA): TGTGCCAGCAGCTTAGTTTGGGACAGGGACCAACAGGAGCTGTTTTTT.

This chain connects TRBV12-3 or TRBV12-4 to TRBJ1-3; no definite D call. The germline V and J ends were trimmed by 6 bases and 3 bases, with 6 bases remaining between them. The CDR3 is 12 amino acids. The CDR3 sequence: CASSQNGNTIYF. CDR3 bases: TGTGCCAGCAGCCAGAATGGAAACACCATATATTTT.

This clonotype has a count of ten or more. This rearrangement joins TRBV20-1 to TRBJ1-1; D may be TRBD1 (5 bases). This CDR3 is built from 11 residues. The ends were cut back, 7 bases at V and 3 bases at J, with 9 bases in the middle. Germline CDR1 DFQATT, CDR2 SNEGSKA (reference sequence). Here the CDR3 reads CSGGYYTEAFF. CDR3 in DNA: TGCAGTGGGGGGTATTACACTGAAGCTTTCTTT.

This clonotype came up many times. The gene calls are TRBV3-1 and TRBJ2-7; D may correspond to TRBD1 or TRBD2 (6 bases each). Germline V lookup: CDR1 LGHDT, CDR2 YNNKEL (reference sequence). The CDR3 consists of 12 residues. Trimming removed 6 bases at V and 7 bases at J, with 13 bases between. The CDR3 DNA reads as TGTGCCAGCAGTCGAGGGGGGAGAGAGCAGTACTTC. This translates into CASSRGGREQYF.

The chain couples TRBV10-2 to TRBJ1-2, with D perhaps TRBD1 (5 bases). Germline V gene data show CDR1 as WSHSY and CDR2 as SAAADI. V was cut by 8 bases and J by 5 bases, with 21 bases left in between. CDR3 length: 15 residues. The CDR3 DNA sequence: TGCGCCAGCGGAGGAAGGCGGGGCCAATCTTATGGCTACACCTTC. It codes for CASGGRRGQSYGYTF.

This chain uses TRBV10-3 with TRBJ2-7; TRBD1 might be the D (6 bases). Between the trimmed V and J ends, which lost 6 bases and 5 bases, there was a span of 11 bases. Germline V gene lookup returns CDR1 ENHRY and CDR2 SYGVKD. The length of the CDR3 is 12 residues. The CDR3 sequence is CAISLKGDEQYF. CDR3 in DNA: TGTGCCATCAGCCTAAAGGGGGACGAGCAGTACTTC.

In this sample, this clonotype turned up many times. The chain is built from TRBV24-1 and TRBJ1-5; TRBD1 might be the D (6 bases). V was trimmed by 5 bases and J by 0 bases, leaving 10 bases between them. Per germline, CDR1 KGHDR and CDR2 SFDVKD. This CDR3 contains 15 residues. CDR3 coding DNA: TGTGCCACCAGTGTGGCAGGGGATAGCAATCAGCCCCAGCATTTT. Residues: CATSVAGDSNQPQHF.

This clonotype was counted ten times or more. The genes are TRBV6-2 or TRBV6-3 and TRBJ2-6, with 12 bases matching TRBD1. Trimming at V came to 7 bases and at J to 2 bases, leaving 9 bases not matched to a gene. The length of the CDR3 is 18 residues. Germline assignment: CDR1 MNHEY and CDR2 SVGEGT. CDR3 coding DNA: TGTGCCAGCACCCCGGGGACAGGGGGCTACGCTGGGGCCAACGTCCTGACTTTC. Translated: CASTPGTGGYAGANVLTF.

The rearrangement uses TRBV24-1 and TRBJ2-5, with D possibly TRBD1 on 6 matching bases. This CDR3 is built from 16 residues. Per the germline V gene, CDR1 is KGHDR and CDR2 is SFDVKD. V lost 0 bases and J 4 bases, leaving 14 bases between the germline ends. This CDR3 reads CATSDLLTGKGETQYF. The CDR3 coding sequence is TGTGCCACCAGTGATTTGTTGACAGGAAAGGGAGAGACCCAGTACTTC.

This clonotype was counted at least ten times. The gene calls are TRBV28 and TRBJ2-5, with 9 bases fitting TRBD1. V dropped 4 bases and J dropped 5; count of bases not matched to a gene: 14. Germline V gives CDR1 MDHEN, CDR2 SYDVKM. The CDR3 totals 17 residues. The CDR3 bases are TGTGCCAGCAGTTCACCCACCGGGACAGGGTTGCCTGAGACCCAGTACTTC. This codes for CASSSPTGTGLPETQYF.

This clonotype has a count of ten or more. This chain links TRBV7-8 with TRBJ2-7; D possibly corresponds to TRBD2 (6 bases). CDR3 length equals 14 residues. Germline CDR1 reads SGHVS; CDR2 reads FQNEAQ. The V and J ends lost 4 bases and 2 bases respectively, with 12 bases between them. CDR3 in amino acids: CASSSPQRAYEQYF. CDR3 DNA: TGTGCCAGCAGCTCTCCTCAGCGGGCCTACGAGCAGTACTTC.

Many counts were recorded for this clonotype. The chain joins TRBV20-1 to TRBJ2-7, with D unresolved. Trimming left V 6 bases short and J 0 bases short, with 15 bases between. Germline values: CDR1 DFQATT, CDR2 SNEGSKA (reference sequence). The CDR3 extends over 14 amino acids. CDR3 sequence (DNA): TGCAGTGCGACCGTCCTGTCTCGCTCCTACGAGCAGTACTTC. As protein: CSATVLSRSYEQYF.

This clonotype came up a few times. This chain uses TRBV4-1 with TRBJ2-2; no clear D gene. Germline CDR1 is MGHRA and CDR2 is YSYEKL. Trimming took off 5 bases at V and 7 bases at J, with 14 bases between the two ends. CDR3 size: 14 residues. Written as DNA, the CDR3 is TGCGCCAGCAGCTTCCTAGGTGGTGGCGGGGAGCTGTTTTTT. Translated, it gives CASSFLGGGGELFF.

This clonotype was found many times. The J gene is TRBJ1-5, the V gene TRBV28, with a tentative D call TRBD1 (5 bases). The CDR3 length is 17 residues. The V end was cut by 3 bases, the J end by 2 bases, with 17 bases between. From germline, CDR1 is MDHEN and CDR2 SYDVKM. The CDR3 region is CASSFRGVGVGNQPQHF. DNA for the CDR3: TGTGCCAGCAGTTTTAGGGGAGTAGGGGTGGGCAATCAGCCCCAGCATTTT.

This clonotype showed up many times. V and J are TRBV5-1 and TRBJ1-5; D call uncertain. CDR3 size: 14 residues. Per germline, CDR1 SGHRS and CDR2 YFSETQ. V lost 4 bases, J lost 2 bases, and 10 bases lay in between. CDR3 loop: CASSRGEGNQPQHF. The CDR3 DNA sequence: TGCGCCAGCAGCCGCGGGGAAGGCAATCAGCCCCAGCATTTT.

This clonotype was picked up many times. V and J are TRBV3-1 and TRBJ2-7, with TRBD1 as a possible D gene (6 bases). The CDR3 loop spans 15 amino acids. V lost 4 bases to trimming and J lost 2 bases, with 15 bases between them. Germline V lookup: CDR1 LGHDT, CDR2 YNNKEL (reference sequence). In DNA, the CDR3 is TGTGCCAGCAGCCCAATGGCAGGGGACACCTACGAGCAGTACTTC. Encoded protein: CASSPMAGDTYEQYF.

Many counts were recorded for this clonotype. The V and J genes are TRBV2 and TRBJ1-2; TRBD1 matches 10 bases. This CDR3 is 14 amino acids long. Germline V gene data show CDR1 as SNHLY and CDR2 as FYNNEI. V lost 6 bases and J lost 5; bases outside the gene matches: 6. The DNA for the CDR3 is TGTGCCAGCAGGCTGACAGGGGGCTTTTATGGCTACACCTTC. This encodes CASRLTGGFYGYTF.

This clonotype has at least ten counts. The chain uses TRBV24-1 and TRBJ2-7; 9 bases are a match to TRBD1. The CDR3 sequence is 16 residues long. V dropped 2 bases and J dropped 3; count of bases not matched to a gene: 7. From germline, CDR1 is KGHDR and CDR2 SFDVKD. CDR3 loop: CATSDSRTGEGYEQYF. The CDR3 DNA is TGTGCCACCAGTGATTCGAGGACAGGGGAAGGCTACGAGCAGTACTTC.